The source of this T cell receptor (beta chain) is a study of T cell responses to AZD1222 COVID-19 vaccine. The protocol was immunoSEQ multiplex PCR, while the TCRdb copy is restricted to in-frame clones and leaves out a portion. The repertoire has 90,000 to 100,000 clones, 70% to 85% of them found once; the top ten carry approximately 14%. This CDR3 is 13 amino acids long. V was pared by 6 bases and J by 3 bases, with 12 bases between. Germline-derived CDR1 and CDR2 are MNHEY and SVGAGI. The sequencing used peripheral blood, collected 28 days after the second AZD1222 dose. J is TRBJ2-7 and V is TRBV6-5; D possibly uses TRBD1 or TRBD2 (5 bases each). The source is an adult who received the AZD1222 COVID-19 vaccine. CDR3 DNA: TGTGCCAGCAGACCGGGACCCCGCTACGAGCAGTACTTC. This codes for CASRPGPRYEQYF.